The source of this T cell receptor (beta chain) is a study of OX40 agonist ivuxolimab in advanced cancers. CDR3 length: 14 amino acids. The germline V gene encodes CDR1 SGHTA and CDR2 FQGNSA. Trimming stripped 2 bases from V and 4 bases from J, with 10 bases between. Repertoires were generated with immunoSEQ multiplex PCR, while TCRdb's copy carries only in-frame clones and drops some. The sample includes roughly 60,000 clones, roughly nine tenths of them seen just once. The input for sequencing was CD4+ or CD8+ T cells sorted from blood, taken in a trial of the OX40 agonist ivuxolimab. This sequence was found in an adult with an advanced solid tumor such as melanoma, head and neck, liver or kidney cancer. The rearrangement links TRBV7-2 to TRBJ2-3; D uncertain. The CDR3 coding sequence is TGTGCCAGCAGCTTATTCCCCCTGCCAGATACGCAGTATTTT. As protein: CASSLFPLPDTQYF.